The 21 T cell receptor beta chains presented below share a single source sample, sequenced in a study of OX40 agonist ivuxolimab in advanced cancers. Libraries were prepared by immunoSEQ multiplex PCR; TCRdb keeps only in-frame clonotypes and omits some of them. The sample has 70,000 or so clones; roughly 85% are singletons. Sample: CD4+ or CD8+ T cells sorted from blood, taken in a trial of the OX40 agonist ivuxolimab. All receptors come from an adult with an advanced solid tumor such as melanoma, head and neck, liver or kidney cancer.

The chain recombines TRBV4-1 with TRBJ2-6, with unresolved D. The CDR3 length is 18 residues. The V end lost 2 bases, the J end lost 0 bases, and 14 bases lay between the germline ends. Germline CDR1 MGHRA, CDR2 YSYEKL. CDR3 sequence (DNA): TGCGCCAGCAGCCAACTACTAACAACGGGCTCTGGGGCCAACGTCCTGACTTTC. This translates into CASSQLLTTGSGANVLTF.

The CDR3 reads CATRTSGSKDPTDTQYF. CDR3 sequence (DNA): TGTGCCACCCGGACTAGCGGGAGCAAGGATCCTACAGATACGCAGTATTTT. This chain joins TRBV10-3 and TRBJ2-3; 13 nucleotides agree with TRBD2. The length of the CDR3 is 17 residues. In germline, CDR1 is ENHRY, CDR2 SYGVKD. V lost 10 bases, J lost 3 bases, and 13 bases stayed unmatched.

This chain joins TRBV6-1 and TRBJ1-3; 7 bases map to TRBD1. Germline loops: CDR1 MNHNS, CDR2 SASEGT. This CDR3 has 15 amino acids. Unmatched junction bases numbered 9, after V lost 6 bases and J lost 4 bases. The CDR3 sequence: CASRDGQQGGNTIYF. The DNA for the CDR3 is TGTGCCAGCAGGGATGGACAACAGGGGGGAAACACCATATATTTT.

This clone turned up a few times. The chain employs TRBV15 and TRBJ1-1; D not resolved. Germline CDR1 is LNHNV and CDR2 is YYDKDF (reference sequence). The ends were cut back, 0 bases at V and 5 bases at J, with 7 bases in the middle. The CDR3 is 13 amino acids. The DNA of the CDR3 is TGTGCCACCAGCAGAGAGATCAAGACTGAAGCTTTCTTT. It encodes CATSREIKTEAFF. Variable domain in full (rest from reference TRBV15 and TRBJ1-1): DAMVIQNPRYQVTQFGKPVTLSCSQTLNHNVMYWYQQKSSQAPKLLFHYYDKDFNNEADTPDNFQSRRPNTSFCFLDIRSPGLGDTAMYLCATSREIKTEAFFGQGTRLTVV.

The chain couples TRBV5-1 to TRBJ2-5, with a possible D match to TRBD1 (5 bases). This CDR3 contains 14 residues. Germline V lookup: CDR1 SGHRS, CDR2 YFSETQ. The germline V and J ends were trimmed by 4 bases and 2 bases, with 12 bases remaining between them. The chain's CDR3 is CASSPQGSQETQYF. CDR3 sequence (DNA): TGCGCCAGCAGCCCGCAGGGCTCACAAGAGACCCAGTACTTC.

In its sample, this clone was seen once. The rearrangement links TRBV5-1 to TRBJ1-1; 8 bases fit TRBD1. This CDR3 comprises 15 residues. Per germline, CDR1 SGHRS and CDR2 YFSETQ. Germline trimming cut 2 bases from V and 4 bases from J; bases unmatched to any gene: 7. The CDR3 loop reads CASSLGTGRGTEAFF. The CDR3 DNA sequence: TGCGCCAGCAGCTTAGGGACAGGACGGGGCACTGAAGCTTTCTTT.

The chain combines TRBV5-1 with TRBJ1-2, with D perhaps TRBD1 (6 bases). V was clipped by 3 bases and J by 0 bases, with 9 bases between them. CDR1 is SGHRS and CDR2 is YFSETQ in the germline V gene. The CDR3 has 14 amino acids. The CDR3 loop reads CASSSGQTNYGYTF. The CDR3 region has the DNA TGCGCCAGCAGCTCCGGACAGACTAACTATGGCTACACCTTC.

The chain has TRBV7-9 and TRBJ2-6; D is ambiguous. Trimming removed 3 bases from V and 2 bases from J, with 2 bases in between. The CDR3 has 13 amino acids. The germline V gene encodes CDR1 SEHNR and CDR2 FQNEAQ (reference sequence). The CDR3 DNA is TGTGCCAGCAGCTTTCCTGGGGCCAACGTCCTGACTTTC. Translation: CASSFPGANVLTF.

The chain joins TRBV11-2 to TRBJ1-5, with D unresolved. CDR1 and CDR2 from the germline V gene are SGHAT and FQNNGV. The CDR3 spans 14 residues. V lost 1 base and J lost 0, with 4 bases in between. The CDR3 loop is CASSLVPSNQPQHF. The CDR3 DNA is TGTGCCAGCAGCTTAGTCCCTAGCAATCAGCCCCAGCATTTT.

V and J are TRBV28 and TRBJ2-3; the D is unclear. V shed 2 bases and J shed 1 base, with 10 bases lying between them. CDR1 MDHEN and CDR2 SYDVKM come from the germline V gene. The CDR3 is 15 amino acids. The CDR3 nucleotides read TGTGCCAGCAGTTTAGCAGGCGCGGGCACAGATACGCAGTATTTT. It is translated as CASSLAGAGTDTQYF.

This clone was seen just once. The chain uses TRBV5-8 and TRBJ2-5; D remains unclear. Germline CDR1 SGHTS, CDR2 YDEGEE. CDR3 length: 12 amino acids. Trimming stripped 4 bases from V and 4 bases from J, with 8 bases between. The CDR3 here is CASSPARETQYF. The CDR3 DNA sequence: TGTGCCAGCAGCCCCGCACGAGAGACCCAGTACTTC.

In nucleotides, the CDR3 is TGTGCCAGCAGCCTCGTAAATGAGCAGTTCTTC. This gives the protein CASSLVNEQFF. This sequence joins TRBV14 and TRBJ2-1; D ambiguous. CDR1 is SGHDN and CDR2 is FVKESK in the germline V gene. The V gene lost 4 bases and the J gene lost 7 bases, with 5 bases spanning the gap. This CDR3 spans 11 amino acids. Combining the CDR3 with reference TRBV14 and TRBJ2-1 gives the whole variable domain EAGVTQFPSHSVIEKGQTVTLRCDPISGHDNLYWYRRVMGKEIKFLLHFVKESKQDESGMPNNRFLAERTGGTYSTLKVQPAELEDSGVYFCASSLVNEQFFGPGTRLTVL.

CDR3 amino acids: CASSRTGGPYEQYF. Here the CDR3 DNA reads TGTGCCAGCAGTCGGACAGGGGGCCCTTACGAGCAGTACTTC. The chain employs TRBV2 and TRBJ2-7, with TRBD1 matching 11 bases. CDR3 length equals 14 residues. V shed 5 bases and J 4 bases; nucleotides not matched to a gene: 4. Germline V gene data show CDR1 as SNHLY and CDR2 as FYNNEI.

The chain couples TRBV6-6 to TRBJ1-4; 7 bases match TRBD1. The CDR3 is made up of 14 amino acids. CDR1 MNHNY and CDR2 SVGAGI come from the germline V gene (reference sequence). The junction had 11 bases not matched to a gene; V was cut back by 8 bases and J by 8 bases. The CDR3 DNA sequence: TGTGCCAGCGCCAGGGGGACAGCCGACGAAAAACTGTTTTTT. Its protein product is CASARGTADEKLFF.

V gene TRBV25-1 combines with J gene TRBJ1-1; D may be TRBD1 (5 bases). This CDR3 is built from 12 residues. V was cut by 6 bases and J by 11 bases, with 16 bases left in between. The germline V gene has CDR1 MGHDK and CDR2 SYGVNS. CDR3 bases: TGTGCCAGCAGCCTCGCGACGGGGCCGGCTTTCTTT. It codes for CASSLATGPAFF.

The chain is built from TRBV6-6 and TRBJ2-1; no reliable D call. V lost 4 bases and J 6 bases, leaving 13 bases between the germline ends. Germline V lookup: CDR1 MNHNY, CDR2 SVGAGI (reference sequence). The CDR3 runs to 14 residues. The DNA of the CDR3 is TGTGCCAGCAGTTTACTACCAGTGAGCAATGAGCAGTTCTTC. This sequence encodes CASSLLPVSNEQFF.

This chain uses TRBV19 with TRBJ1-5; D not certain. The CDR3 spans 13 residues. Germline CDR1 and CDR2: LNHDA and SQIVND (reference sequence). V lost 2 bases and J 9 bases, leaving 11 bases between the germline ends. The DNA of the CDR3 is TGTGCCAGTAGTATACAAGGTCTTCTGCCCCAGCATTTT. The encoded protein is CASSIQGLLPQHF.

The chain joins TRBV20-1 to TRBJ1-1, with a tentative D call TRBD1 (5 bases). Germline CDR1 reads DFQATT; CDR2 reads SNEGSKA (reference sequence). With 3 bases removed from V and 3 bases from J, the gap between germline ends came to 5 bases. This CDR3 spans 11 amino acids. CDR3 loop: CSASRDTEAFF. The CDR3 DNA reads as TGCAGTGCTAGCAGGGACACTGAAGCTTTCTTT.

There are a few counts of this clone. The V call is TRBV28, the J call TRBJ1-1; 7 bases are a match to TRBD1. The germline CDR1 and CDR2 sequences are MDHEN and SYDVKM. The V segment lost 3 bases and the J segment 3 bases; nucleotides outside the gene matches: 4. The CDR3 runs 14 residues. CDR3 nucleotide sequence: TGTGCCAGCAGTTTCCTCGACAGGGACACTGAAGCTTTCTTT. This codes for CASSFLDRDTEAFF.

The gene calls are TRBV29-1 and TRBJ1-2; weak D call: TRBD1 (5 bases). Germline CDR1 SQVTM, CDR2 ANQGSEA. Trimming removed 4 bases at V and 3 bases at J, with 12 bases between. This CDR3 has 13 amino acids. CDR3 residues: CSVAAGTDYGYTF. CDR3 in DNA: TGCAGCGTTGCGGCCGGGACGGACTATGGCTACACCTTC. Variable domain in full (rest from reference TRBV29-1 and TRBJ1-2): SAVISQKPSRDICQRGTSLTIQCQVDSQVTMMFWYRQQPGQSLTLIATANQGSEATYESGFVIDKFPISRPNLTFSTLTVSNMSPEDSSIYLCSVAAGTDYGYTFGSGTRLTVV.

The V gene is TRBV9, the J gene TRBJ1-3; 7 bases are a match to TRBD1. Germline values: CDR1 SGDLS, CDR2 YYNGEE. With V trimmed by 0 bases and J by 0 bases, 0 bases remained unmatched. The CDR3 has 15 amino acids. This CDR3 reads CASSVGTGSGNTIYF. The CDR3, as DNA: TGTGCCAGCAGCGTAGGGACAGGCTCTGGAAACACCATATATTTT.